This entry describes one TCR beta chain. Its matching antigen is unknown. This sample was included in a study of T cell responses to AZD1222 COVID-19 vaccine. General study findings and limits: Reports say nearly half of spike-specific TCRs go after unmutated variant regions. Donors were mostly white British, more females; clonal diversity possibly underestimated.

The germline gives CDR1 MNHEY, CDR2 SMNVEV (reference sequence). The V gene lost 2 bases and the J gene lost 1 base, with 12 bases spanning the gap. The length of the CDR3 is 15 residues. Method: immunoSEQ multiplex PCR; TCRdb's copy keeps in-frame clones and lacks some. The data show 150,000 or so clones, more than 85% seen once. The sample here was peripheral blood, taken 28 days after the second AZD1222 dose. The sequence was collected from an adult who received the AZD1222 COVID-19 vaccine. This chain links TRBV27 with TRBJ2-7; D possibly corresponds to TRBD2 (5 bases). In nucleotides, the CDR3 is TGTGCCAGCAGTTTAGATCCTACGGGGTCCTACGAGCAGTACTTC. This codes for CASSLDPTGSYEQYF.